This T cell receptor (beta chain) was observed in a study of technical replicates of blood from four donors. Sequencing was performed with immunoSEQ multiplex PCR; in TCRdb, only in-frame clones are kept and a portion is missing. The sample lists tens of thousands of clones, 90% occurring once. The CDR3 spans 13 residues. CDR1 SNHLY and CDR2 FYNNEI come from the germline V gene. V shed 7 bases, J shed 7 bases, and the junction held 7 bases outside the gene matches. V gene TRBV2 combines with J gene TRBJ2-1, with 7 positions matching TRBD1. The sample taken for sequencing was PBMCs. The clonotype was recovered from a human donor in good health. Some clones in this sample may be carry-over from other donors' samples. CDR3 sequence (DNA): TGTGCCAGCACCAACACACAGGGGAATGAGCAGTTCTTC. Its translation is CASTNTQGNEQFF. The complete variable domain, with remaining parts taken from reference TRBV2 and TRBJ2-1, reads EPEVTQTPSHQVTQMGQEVILRCVPISNHLYFYWYRQILGQKVEFLVSFYNNEISEKSEIFDDQFSVERPDGSNFTLKIRSTKLEDSAMYFCASTNTQGNEQFFGPGTRLTVL.